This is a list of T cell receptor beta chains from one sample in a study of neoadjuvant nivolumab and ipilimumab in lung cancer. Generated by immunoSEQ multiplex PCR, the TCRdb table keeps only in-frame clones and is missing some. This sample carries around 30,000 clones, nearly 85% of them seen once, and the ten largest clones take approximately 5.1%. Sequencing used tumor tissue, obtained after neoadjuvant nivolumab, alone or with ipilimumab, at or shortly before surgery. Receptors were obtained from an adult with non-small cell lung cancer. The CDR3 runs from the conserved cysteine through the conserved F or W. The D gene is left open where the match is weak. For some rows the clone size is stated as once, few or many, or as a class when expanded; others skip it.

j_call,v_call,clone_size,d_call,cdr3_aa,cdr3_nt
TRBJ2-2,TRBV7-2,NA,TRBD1,CASSRQGSVTGELFF,TGTGCCAGCAGCAGACAGGGGTCCGTCACCGGGGAGCTGTTTTTT
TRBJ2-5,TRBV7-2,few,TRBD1,CASSPTGAAETQYF,TGTGCCAGCAGCCCGACAGGGGCGGCAGAGACCCAGTACTTC
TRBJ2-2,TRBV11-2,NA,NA,CASSLGSSGGELFF,TGTGCCAGCAGCTTAGGCAGTTCCGGCGGGGAGCTGTTTTTT
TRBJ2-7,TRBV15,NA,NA,CATSRWDDAYEQYF,TGTGCCACCAGCAGATGGGACGACGCCTACGAGCAGTACTTC
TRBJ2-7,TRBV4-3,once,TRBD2,CASSQVWDGRSGTSSPPHF,TGCGCCAGCAGCCAAGTTTGGGACGGAAGATCCGGGACTAGCAGTCCCCCGCACTTC
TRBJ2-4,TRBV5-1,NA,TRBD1,CASSLVSGTATPWGNIQYF,TGCGCCAGCAGCTTGGTATCCGGGACAGCTACCCCCTGGGGAAACATTCAGTACTTC
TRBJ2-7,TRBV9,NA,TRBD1,CASSGQGGHEQYF,TGTGCCAGCAGCGGACAGGGGGGCCACGAGCAGTACTTC
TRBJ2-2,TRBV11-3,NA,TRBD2,CASSLGDYSGELFF,TGTGCCAGCAGCTTAGGGGACTATTCCGGGGAGCTGTTTTTT
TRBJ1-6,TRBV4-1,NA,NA,CASSQRQEDSPLHF,TGCGCCAGCAGCCAACGACAGGAGGATTCACCCCTCCACTTT
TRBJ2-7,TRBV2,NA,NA,CASSEEGPKRGEQYF,TGTGCCAGCAGTGAAGAGGGACCTAAGAGGGGGGAGCAGTACTTC
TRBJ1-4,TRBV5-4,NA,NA,CASSRGVGEEKLFF,TGTGCCAGCAGCCGGGGCGTGGGGGAGGAAAAACTGTTTTTT
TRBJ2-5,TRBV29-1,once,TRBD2,CSVEWGLAGGPGETQYF,TGCAGCGTTGAATGGGGGCTAGCGGGAGGGCCGGGAGAGACCCAGTACTTC
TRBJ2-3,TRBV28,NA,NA,CASSLWGTLTDTQYF,TGTGCCAGCAGTTTATGGGGCACTCTCACAGATACGCAGTATTTT
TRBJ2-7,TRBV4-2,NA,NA,CASSQDYRGGTYEQYF,TGTGCCAGCAGCCAAGACTACAGGGGGGGAACTTACGAGCAGTACTTC
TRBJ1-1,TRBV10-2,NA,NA,CASRGGDTEAFF,TGCGCCAGCCGCGGGGGGGACACTGAAGCTTTCTTT
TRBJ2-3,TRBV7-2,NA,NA,CASSLNSPPDTQYF,TGTGCCAGCAGCTTAAATTCCCCCCCAGATACGCAGTATTTT
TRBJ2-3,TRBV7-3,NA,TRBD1,CASSLRTGGVDTQYF,TGTGCCAGCAGCTTGAGGACAGGGGGCGTAGATACGCAGTATTTT
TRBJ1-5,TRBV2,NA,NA,CASSGGFGNQPQHF,TGTGCCAGCAGTGGGGGATTCGGCAATCAGCCCCAGCATTTT
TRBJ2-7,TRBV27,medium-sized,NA,CASSGIDSYEQYF,TGTGCCAGCAGCGGAATCGACTCCTACGAGCAGTACTTC
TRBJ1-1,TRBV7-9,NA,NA,CASSLANSDTEAFF,TGTGCCAGCAGCTTAGCAAACTCGGACACTGAAGCTTTCTTT
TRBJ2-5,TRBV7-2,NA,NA,CASSLAGAQETQYF,TGTGCCAGCAGCTTAGCGGGGGCCCAAGAGACCCAGTACTTC
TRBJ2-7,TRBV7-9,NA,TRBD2,CASSFRLAGGPQEQYF,TGTGCCAGCAGCTTCCGGCTAGCGGGAGGGCCTCAGGAACAGTACTTC
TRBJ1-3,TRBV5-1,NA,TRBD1,CASSLAGQGTGNTIYF,TGCGCCAGCAGCTTGGCCGGACAGGGGACTGGAAACACCATATATTTT
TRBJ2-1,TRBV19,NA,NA,CASSRSRAYNEQFF,TGTGCCAGTAGTCGGTCGCGGGCATACAATGAGCAGTTCTTC
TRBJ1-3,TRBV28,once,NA,CASTPLDRTSGNTIYF,TGTGCCAGCACCCCTCTCGACAGGACCTCTGGAAACACCATATATTTT
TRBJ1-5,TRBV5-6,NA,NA,CASSLGGVVQPQHF,TGTGCCAGCAGCTTGGGAGGGGTAGTCCAGCCCCAGCATTTT
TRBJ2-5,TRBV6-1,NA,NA,CASSEPSLGETQYF,TGTGCCAGCAGTGAACCTAGCCTTGGGGAGACCCAGTACTTC
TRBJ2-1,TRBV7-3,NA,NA,CASSLSGANEQFF,TGTGCCAGCAGCTTAAGCGGGGCCAATGAGCAGTTCTTC
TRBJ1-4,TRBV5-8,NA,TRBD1,CASSLTRQGTGEKLFF,TGTGCCAGCAGCTTAACTCGACAGGGGACCGGTGAAAAACTGTTTTTT
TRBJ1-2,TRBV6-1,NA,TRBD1,CASSGDSGYLLGGYTF,TGTGCCAGCAGTGGGGACAGTGGATATTTGCTGGGTGGCTACACCTTC
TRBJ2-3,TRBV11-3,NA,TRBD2,CASSLRAGGTDTQYF,TGTGCCAGCAGCCTAAGAGCGGGAGGGACAGATACGCAGTATTTT
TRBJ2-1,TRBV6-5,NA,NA,CASSYTADGGNEQFF,TGTGCCAGCAGTTACACGGCAGATGGCGGCAATGAGCAGTTCTTC
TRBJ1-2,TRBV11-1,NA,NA,CASSFRGEINYGYTF,TGTGCCAGCAGCTTTAGGGGGGAGATTAACTATGGCTACACCTTC
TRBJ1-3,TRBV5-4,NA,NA,CASSLAQGRSSGNTIYF,TGTGCCAGCAGCTTGGCCCAGGGCCGTAGCTCTGGAAACACCATATATTTT
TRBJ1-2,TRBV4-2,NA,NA,CASSQDLVQPTSNYGYTF,TGTGCCAGCAGCCAAGATTTGGTGCAGCCTACGAGCAACTATGGCTACACCTTC